The rows below give T cell receptor beta chains drawn from one sample of a study of identical twins. TCRdb re-analysed the 5' RACE reads in MiXCR, keeping a single row per CDR3 protein. Here the sample spans about 810,000 distinct CDR3 sequences, roughly 12% being singletons. The data were also submitted as part of a second study, on yellow fever vaccine responses in identical twins.

Input material: PBMCs. The receptor set was obtained from a young woman in good health. Both conserved end residues are part of each CDR3. Clone size is given for some rows only: seen once, a few or many times, or a class if the clone is expanded.

TRBJ2-5,TRBV24-1,-,CATSEVPGQGFEETQYF
TRBJ2-2,TRBV5-1,few,CASSTVRDRVFEANTGELFF
TRBJ2-5,TRBV12-3/TRBV12-4,many,CASSTSGETQYF
TRBJ2-7,TRBV5-1,-,CASSGRARARTEQYF
TRBJ2-1,TRBV12-3/TRBV12-4,many,CASSDRTGTSGESSYNEQFF
TRBJ1-2,TRBV15,many,CATSRDGREPYGYTF
TRBJ2-4,TRBV11-2,-,CASSLEQAGALAKNIQYF
TRBJ2-1,TRBV12-3/TRBV12-4,-,CASSLGLASPDEQFF
TRBJ1-6,TRBV28,-,CASGPNDKGRPLHF
TRBJ2-5,TRBV2,few,CASSDSSYQETQYF
TRBJ2-3,TRBV27,few,CASSRRTSGDTDTQYF
TRBJ1-1,TRBV12-3/TRBV12-4,-,CASSTGVPGTEAFF
TRBJ2-1,TRBV2,few,CASSGHPGLAGGNEQFF
TRBJ2-5,TRBV20-1,-,CSARGNEGVGTQYF
TRBJ2-1,TRBV29-1,few,CSVEGASIAGSYNEQFF
TRBJ2-3,TRBV7-9,few,CASSSILAGGPDTQYF